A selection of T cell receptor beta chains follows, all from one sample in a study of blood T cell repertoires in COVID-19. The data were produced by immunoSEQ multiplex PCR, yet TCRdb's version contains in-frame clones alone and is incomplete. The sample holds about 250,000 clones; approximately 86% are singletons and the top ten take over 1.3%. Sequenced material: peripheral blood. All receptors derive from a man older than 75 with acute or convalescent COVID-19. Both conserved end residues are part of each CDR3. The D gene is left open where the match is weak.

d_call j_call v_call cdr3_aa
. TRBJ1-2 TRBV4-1 CASSQDPALGSGRGYTF
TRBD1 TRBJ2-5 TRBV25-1 CASSVHGQGEQETQYF
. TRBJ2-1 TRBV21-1 CASSKPGLAGTYNEQFF
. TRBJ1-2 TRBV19 CASKSPGNYGYTF
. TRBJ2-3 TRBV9 CASSRHEGGDTQYF
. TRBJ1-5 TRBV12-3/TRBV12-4 CASSLWAQPQHF
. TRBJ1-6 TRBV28 CASTPGRSYNSPLHF
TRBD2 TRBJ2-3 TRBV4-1 CASTLLAGGPRDTQYF
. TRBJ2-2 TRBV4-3 CASSHNTGTGELFF
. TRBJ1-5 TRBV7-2 CASSPGGGNQPQHF
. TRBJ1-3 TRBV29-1 CSGHSGNTIYF
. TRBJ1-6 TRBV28 CASSLFRGQPVSPLHF
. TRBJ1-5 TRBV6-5 CASSYSRGSNQPQHF
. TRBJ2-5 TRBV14 CASSQTGETQYF
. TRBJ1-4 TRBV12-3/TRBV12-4 CASIDRAEEKLFF
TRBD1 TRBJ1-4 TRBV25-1 CASSVDRGLGEKLFF
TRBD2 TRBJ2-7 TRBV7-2 CASSLQTSGRGEQYF
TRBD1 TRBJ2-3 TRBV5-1 CASRIQGAIDTQYF
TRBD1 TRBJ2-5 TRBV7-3 CASSLNPGGRETQYF
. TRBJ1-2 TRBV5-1 CASSLGRNYGYTF
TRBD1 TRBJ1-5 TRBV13 CASSWGQYKPQHF
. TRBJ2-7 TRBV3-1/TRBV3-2 CASSQFGGAYEQYF
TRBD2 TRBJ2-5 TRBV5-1 CASSRMGAGGLDETQYF
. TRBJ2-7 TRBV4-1 CASTVEALGIYEQYF
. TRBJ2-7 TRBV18 CASSPRGATYEQYF
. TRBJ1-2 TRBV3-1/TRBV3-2 CASSQGQYGYTF
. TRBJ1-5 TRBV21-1 CAMGGDEPQHF
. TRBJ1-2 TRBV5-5 CASSLDWNYGYTF
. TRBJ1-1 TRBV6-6 CASSYGLAEAFF
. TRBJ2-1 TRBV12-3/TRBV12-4 CASSFGVNNEQFF
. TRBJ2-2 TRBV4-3 CASSRVTGNTGELFF
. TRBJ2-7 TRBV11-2 CASSLAYEQYF
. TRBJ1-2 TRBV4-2 CASSQDKGSRNGYTF
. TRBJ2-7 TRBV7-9 CASSPRGDSQHEQYF
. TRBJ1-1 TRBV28 CASSLPYPGEAFF
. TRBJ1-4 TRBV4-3 CASSQLSQSLVF
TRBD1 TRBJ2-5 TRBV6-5 CASSYSTGGETQYF
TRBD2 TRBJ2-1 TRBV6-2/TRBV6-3 CASSYERLASHEQFF
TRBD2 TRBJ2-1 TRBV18 CASSPSSGRASYEQFF
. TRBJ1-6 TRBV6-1 CASSEAPGHYNSPLHF
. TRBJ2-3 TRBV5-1 CASSLAGTPEKYF
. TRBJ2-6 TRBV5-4 CASRRDISSGANVLTF
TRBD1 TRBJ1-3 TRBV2 CASRGTGTGNTIYF
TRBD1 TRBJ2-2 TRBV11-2 CASSFGQGANTGELFF
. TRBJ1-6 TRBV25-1 CASSQGTNSPLHF
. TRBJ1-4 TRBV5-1 CASSSLSGPRGEKLFF
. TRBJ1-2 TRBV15 CATSRDRVGRGYGYTF
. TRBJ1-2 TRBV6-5 CALWAANYGYTF
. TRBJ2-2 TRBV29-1 CSVAGHANTGELFF
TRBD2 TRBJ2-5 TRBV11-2 CASSWGGGFQETQYF
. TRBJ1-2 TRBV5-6 CASSFVGGGGYGYTF